One sample yielded the 21 T cell receptor beta chains listed below, sequenced in a study of a mutant IDH1 vaccine in newly diagnosed glioma. Repertoires were generated with immunoSEQ multiplex PCR, while TCRdb's copy carries only in-frame clones and drops some. The sample records approximately 24,000 clones, 77% being singletons. These receptors have no known antigen. Time point: week 5, during vaccination. A 20-mer mutant IDH1 peptide at 300 ug was injected subcutaneously with topical imiquimod. The starting material was PBMCs, obtained from a glioma patient whose treatment included an IDH1 peptide vaccine. The receptors here all came from a middle-aged man with glioma.

J is TRBJ2-3 and V is TRBV6-6; D may be TRBD1 (6 bases). The CDR3 has 15 residues. V was cut by 6 bases and J by 0 bases, with 13 bases left in between. Germline V gene lookup returns CDR1 MNHNY and CDR2 SVGAGI (reference sequence). The CDR3 region has the DNA TGTGCCAGCAGCTCCCGGACAGCTAGCACAGATACGCAGTATTTT. Protein: CASSSRTASTDTQYF.

J is TRBJ2-7 and V is TRBV2; 12 bases are shared with TRBD2. This CDR3 comprises 15 residues. Per the germline V gene, CDR1 is SNHLY and CDR2 is FYNNEI. Losses at the gene ends were 6 bases for V and 4 bases for J; bases not matched to a gene: 7. The CDR3 DNA reads as TGTGCCAGCAGCGCCGGACTAGCGGGAATTTACGAGCAGTACTTC. Translated: CASSAGLAGIYEQYF.

V and J are TRBV7-9 and TRBJ2-2; D possibly corresponds to TRBD2 (5 bases). The V gene's germline CDR1 is SEHNR and CDR2 FQNEAQ (reference sequence). This CDR3 contains 17 residues. Trimming left V 0 bases short and J 2 bases short, with 13 bases between. CDR3: CASSLAPHSSNTGELFF. CDR3 DNA sequence: TGTGCCAGCAGCTTAGCTCCCCACTCTAGCAACACCGGGGAGCTGTTTTTT.

The genes are TRBV5-1 and TRBJ2-2; TRBD2 matches 10 bases. V gave up 0 bases and J gave up 5 bases; unmatched junction bases: 7. The CDR3 runs 17 residues. Looked up from germline, CDR1 is SGHRS and CDR2 is YFSETQ. The CDR3 nucleotides read TGCGCCAGCAGCTTGGGGCCTAGCGGGAGCAATACCGGGGAGCTGTTTTTT. Translation: CASSLGPSGSNTGELFF.

The genes are TRBV28 and TRBJ2-1; 10 bases fit TRBD1. The CDR3 has 17 amino acids. The ends lost 6 bases at V and 4 bases at J; junction bases unmatched: 12. Germline V CDR1 and CDR2: MDHEN, SYDVKM. The CDR3 is CASSPRPGTGVYNEQFF. The CDR3 DNA is TGTGCCAGCAGCCCCCGACCGGGGACAGGGGTGTACAATGAGCAGTTCTTC. The full variable domain, completed using reference TRBV28 and TRBJ2-1, is DVKVTQSSRYLVKRTGEKVFLECVQDMDHENMFWYRQDPGLGLRLIYFSYDVKMKEKGDIPEGYSVSREKKERFSLILESASTNQTSMYLCASSPRPGTGVYNEQFFGPGTRLTVL.

The genes are TRBV15 and TRBJ2-1, with D perhaps matching TRBD1 or TRBD2 (6 bases each). This CDR3 is 17 amino acids long. Germline loops: CDR1 LNHNV, CDR2 YYDKDF (reference sequence). The V end was cut by 1 base, the J end by 6 bases, with 19 bases between. The CDR3 region has the DNA TGTGCCACCAGCAGAGGCCCTACGGGGGCCCGTTTCAATGAGCAGTTCTTC. Translated: CATSRGPTGARFNEQFF. Full variable domain (rest looked up from reference TRBV15 and TRBJ2-1): DAMVIQNPRYQVTQFGKPVTLSCSQTLNHNVMYWYQQKSSQAPKLLFHYYDKDFNNEADTPDNFQSRRPNTSFCFLDIRSPGLGDTAMYLCATSRGPTGARFNEQFFGPGTRLTVL.

This sequence joins TRBV15 and TRBJ1-4, with D possibly matching TRBD1 (6 bases). V was clipped by 1 base and J by 5 bases, with 14 bases between them. The CDR3 is made up of 16 amino acids. Germline V gene sequence: CDR1 LNHNV, CDR2 YYDKDF (reference sequence). Written as DNA, the CDR3 is TGTGCCACCAGCAGAGGGGGGCGCCAGATCAATGAAAAACTGTTTTTT. It encodes CATSRGGRQINEKLFF.

J is TRBJ2-1 and V is TRBV18, with TRBD2 matching 12 bases. The CDR3 loop spans 17 amino acids. Germline CDR1 reads KGHSH; CDR2 reads LQKENI. V shed 2 bases and J 10 bases; nucleotides not matched to a gene: 12. The CDR3 loop reads CASSPIARTSGTQEQFF. The CDR3 coding sequence is TGTGCCAGCTCACCAATCGCCCGGACTAGCGGGACTCAGGAGCAGTTCTTC.

This clone was detected only a few times. The V call is TRBV19, the J call TRBJ1-4; 8 bases are shared with TRBD1. Germline loops: CDR1 LNHDA, CDR2 SQIVND (reference sequence). V shed 6 bases, J shed 7 bases, and the junction held 7 bases outside the gene matches. This CDR3 contains 14 residues. CDR3 in amino acids: CASRQTGDGEKLFF. CDR3 DNA: TGTGCCAGTAGACAGACAGGGGATGGTGAAAAACTGTTTTTT.

Concerning this clone itself: One end of the junction does not line up with germline, which may come from a read error. At the DNA level, this CDR3 is encoded by other sequences in the same sample as well. The J gene is TRBJ2-3, the V gene TRBV5-1, with 11 bases aligning to TRBD2. Germline V gene data show CDR1 as SGHRS and CDR2 as YFSETQ. This CDR3 spans 15 amino acids. The CDR3 spells CASSLTSGSTDTQYF. CDR3 DNA sequence: TGCGCCAGCAGCTTGACTAGCGGGAGCACAGATACACAGTATTTT.

This clone was recorded a few times. The chain employs TRBV7-9 and TRBJ1-5, with D possibly TRBD1 on 5 matching bases. The germline V gene has CDR1 SEHNR and CDR2 FQNEAQ (reference sequence). The CDR3 runs to 16 residues. The V and J ends lost 5 bases and 0 bases respectively, with 14 bases between them. As DNA, the CDR3 is TGTGCCAGCAGCACGGGTAGGGGTGGTAGCAATCAGCCCCAGCATTTT. The encoded protein is CASSTGRGGSNQPQHF.

V gene TRBV11-3 combines with J gene TRBJ2-1; TRBD2 agrees at 9 bases. Germline trimming cut 5 bases from V and 3 bases from J; bases unmatched to any gene: 8. Looked up from germline, CDR1 is SGHNT and CDR2 is YENEEA. The CDR3 has 16 residues. The CDR3 sequence: CASSPPSGRHYNEQFF. CDR3 nucleotide sequence: TGTGCCAGCAGCCCTCCGAGCGGGAGGCACTACAATGAGCAGTTCTTC.

The chain recombines TRBV29-1 with TRBJ2-6; TRBD1 aligns across 8 bases. Germline V lookup: CDR1 SQVTM, CDR2 ANQGSEA. This CDR3 is 13 amino acids long. Germline trimming cut 7 bases from V and 6 bases from J; bases unmatched to any gene: 5. CDR3 in DNA: TGCAGCGCAGGGACAGGTTCGGCCAACGTCCTGACTTTC. It specifies CSAGTGSANVLTF. Based on the CDR3 plus reference TRBV29-1 and TRBJ2-6, the full variable domain is SAVISQKPSRDICQRGTSLTIQCQVDSQVTMMFWYRQQPGQSLTLIATANQGSEATYESGFVIDKFPISRPNLTFSTLTVSNMSPEDSSIYLCSAGTGSANVLTFGAGSRLTVL.

V and J are TRBV19 and TRBJ1-2; 10 bases map to TRBD1. This CDR3 contains 13 residues. CDR1 LNHDA and CDR2 SQIVND come from the germline V gene (reference sequence). J was trimmed by 7 bases and V by 3 bases; bases with no gene match: 2. In nucleotides, the CDR3 is TGTGCCAGTAGTATGGACAGGGGGAGTGGCTACACCTTC. Amino acids: CASSMDRGSGYTF.

For this clone: The junction departs from the called germline gene at one end, perhaps through a read error. V usage is TRBV28 and J usage is TRBJ1-4; the match to TRBD1 covers 9 bases. Germline V CDR1 and CDR2: MDHEN, SYDVKM. This CDR3 region has 15 residues. The DNA for the CDR3 is TGTGCCAGCAGTTTAATGGGACAGGGTAATGAAAAACTGTCTTTT. The encoded protein is CASSLMGQGNEKLSF.

The chain combines TRBV7-2 with TRBJ1-3; D perhaps matches TRBD1 (5 bases). The ends were cut back, 1 base at V and 2 bases at J, with 9 bases in the middle. The length of the CDR3 is 15 residues. The germline V gene encodes CDR1 SGHTA and CDR2 FQGNSA. Written as DNA, the CDR3 is TGTGCCAGCAGCTTAGTGTCGGGGGCTGGAAACACCATATATTTT. Encoded protein: CASSLVSGAGNTIYF.

This clone was observed a few times. This chain links TRBV6-5 with TRBJ2-1, with TRBD1 identical over 11 bases. After removal of 7 bases from V and 7 bases from J, the junction contained 6 bases not matched to a gene. The CDR3 extends over 14 amino acids. Germline-derived CDR1 and CDR2 are MNHEY and SVGAGI. The CDR3 protein is CASTKGQGVNEQFF. Written as DNA, the CDR3 is TGTGCCAGCACCAAGGGACAGGGGGTGAATGAGCAGTTCTTC.

In this sample, this clone turned up once. The V and J genes are TRBV6-6 and TRBJ1-2; D is unresolved. V lost 7 bases and J 6 bases, leaving 18 bases between the germline ends. Germline V CDR1 and CDR2: MNHNY, SVGAGI (reference sequence). CDR3 length equals 14 residues. This CDR3 reads CASNGLGPLDGYTF. In DNA, the CDR3 is TGTGCCAGCAACGGGCTCGGGCCCCTAGATGGCTACACCTTC.

This clone came up a few times. The CDR3, as DNA: TGTGCCAGCAGCTCCCCCTTCCAACCGGGACCCAGCTCCTACAATGAGCAGTTCTTC. Residues: CASSSPFQPGPSSYNEQFF. The V gene is TRBV11-3, the J gene TRBJ2-1, with D perhaps being TRBD1 or TRBD2 (5 bases each). Trimming took 4 bases from V and 0 from J, leaving 22 bases between them. The CDR3 consists of 19 residues. The germline gives CDR1 SGHNT, CDR2 YENEEA.

J is TRBJ1-2 and V is TRBV5-4; maybe TRBD1 (6 bases). Trimming pared 5 bases from V and 6 bases from J, leaving 17 bases between. Germline V gene data show CDR1 as SGHNT and CDR2 as YYREEE (reference sequence). The CDR3 sequence is 14 residues long. The CDR3 is CASRFDRLGNGYTF. The CDR3 region has the DNA TGTGCCAGCAGGTTCGACAGGTTGGGGAATGGCTACACCTTC.

The chain couples TRBV11-2 to TRBJ2-1; D might be TRBD1 (6 bases). This CDR3 has 12 residues. V lost 7 bases and J 9 bases, leaving 13 bases between the germline ends. The germline V gene has CDR1 SGHAT and CDR2 FQNNGV. CDR3 bases: TGTGCCAGCACCCCAGGGGTCAGTGAGCAGTTCTTC. The encoded protein is CASTPGVSEQFF.